This T cell receptor beta chain was identified in a study of CD4 T cells in relation to SARS-CoV-2 and coronaviruses. The CDR3 totals 16 residues. J lost 9 bases, V lost 6 bases, and 12 bases had no gene match. The germline gives CDR1 MDHEN, CDR2 SYDVKM. TCRdb's table, derived via immunoSEQ multiplex PCR, lists solely in-frame clones and lacks some. This sample has 65,000 or so clones, with 85% to 95% found just once. Study observations and caveats: According to naive versus memory sequencing, detected responses are memory recall, not newly primed. No crossreactivity against non-spike viral proteins was tested here.

The unexposed donors gave CD4+ T cells in about 2011-2019, prior to COVID-19. In the case of this clone: The antigen remains undetermined.

The sequencing input was naive CD4+ T cells from PBMCs. As to subset: naive CD4+ T cells isolated by negative enrichment. The receptor was isolated from a human donor in good health. The chain is built from TRBV28 and TRBJ2-1; TRBD2 matches 12 bases. The DNA for the CDR3 is TGTGCCAGCAGCCCCCCAGGACTAGCGGGAAACAGTGAGCAGTTCTTC. It specifies CASSPPGLAGNSEQFF.